These T cell receptor beta chains were read from a single sample in a study of T cell clusters in autoimmune cytopenias. Reprocessing the multiplex PCR reads, TCRdb reports a single entry for every CDR3 protein and omits DNA. This listing includes around 7,000 distinct CDR3 sequences. These data also formed part of another study, on T cell repertoires in aging, cancer and after chemotherapy.

The sequenced sample consisted of peripheral blood. These receptors all stem from a human donor in good health. Each CDR3 is given with its conserved first and last residue. Rows may omit the clone size; those that give it use once, few, many or a size class.

TRBJ2-7,TRBV29-1,medium-sized,CSVQRGTQTYEQYF
TRBJ2-5,TRBV12-3/TRBV12-4,medium-sized,CASSPGLQETQYF
TRBJ2-6,TRBV6-5,.,CASSYSTGQGDSGANVLTF
TRBJ2-7,TRBV29-1,medium-sized,CSVGGNYEQYF
TRBJ2-1,TRBV6-4,.,CASSDSDNNEQFF
TRBJ2-2,TRBV11-1,medium-sized,CASSWTPGDTGELFF
TRBJ2-7,TRBV5-4,.,CASRRDGSTYEQYF
TRBJ2-2,TRBV6-2/TRBV6-3,.,CASSFSTSGISGELFF
TRBJ1-6,TRBV7-6,.,CASSLEGAGPLHF
TRBJ1-1,TRBV5-1,.,CASSLHVDTEAFF
TRBJ2-5,TRBV19,medium-sized,CASSMRDRPETQYF
TRBJ2-7,TRBV7-6,.,CASSSGQGAGEQYF
TRBJ2-7,TRBV6-5,.,CATLRGASYEQYF
TRBJ2-7,TRBV12-3/TRBV12-4,medium-sized,CASSPGTGSYEQYF
TRBJ2-1,TRBV6-6,.,CAISIAGGYNEQFF
TRBJ2-5,TRBV18,.,CASSPGGKETQYF
TRBJ1-2,TRBV27,.,CASRPRQGSWDGYTF
TRBJ2-1,TRBV27,.,CASSSEWGAWGNEQFF
TRBJ2-5,TRBV5-1,.,CASSSASGSGETQYF
TRBJ2-3,TRBV18,.,CASSPGTDSDTQYF
TRBJ2-7,TRBV18,.,CASSPGLSSYEQYF
TRBJ2-7,TRBV7-2,.,CASSSPVPGLAVSNPNYEQYF
TRBJ1-6,TRBV19,medium-sized,CASSTTGGNSPLHF
TRBJ2-1,TRBV5-6,.,CASSLASGGYYNEQFF
TRBJ1-3,TRBV10-3,.,CAISEGQANTIYF
TRBJ1-4,TRBV5-1,.,CASSPGANEKLFF
TRBJ1-2,TRBV18,.,CASSPTFGTLNYGYTF
TRBJ2-1,TRBV5-6,medium-sized,CASSSGTSGRAGQFF
TRBJ2-1,TRBV5-4,.,CASSKRGGRASSYNEQFF
TRBJ2-7,TRBV10-3,.,CAISGETSYEQYF
TRBJ1-6,TRBV6-5,.,CASSYRGSRDSPLHF
TRBJ2-1,TRBV19,medium-sized,CASKARGTYNEQFF
TRBJ2-1,TRBV27,medium-sized,CASSWGQPHNEQFF
TRBJ1-1,TRBV6-4,.,CASSAESGGMNTEAFF
TRBJ2-5,TRBV5-6,medium-sized,CASRRDTLGETQYF
TRBJ2-7,TRBV7-6,.,CASSLGAEEQYF